This T cell receptor beta chain derives from a study of control samples from healthy donors and cancer patients. V was shortened by 1 base and J by 5 bases, with 9 bases between the two germline ends. Germline V lookup: CDR1 MNHEY, CDR2 SVGEGT. The CDR3 runs to 14 residues. Method: immunoSEQ multiplex PCR; TCRdb's copy keeps in-frame clones and lacks some. Of around 55,000 clones in the sample, 88% are singletons; the top ten hold about 3.5%. Sequencing was done on a sample of blood. The chain is built from TRBV6-2 or TRBV6-3 and TRBJ1-5; D unresolved. The source is a middle-aged man in good health. CDR3 in amino acids: CASSYWGYDQPQHF. DNA for the CDR3: TGTGCCAGCAGTTACTGGGGTTATGATCAGCCCCAGCATTTT.